The 17 T cell receptor beta chains in this list originate from one sample, sequenced in a study of cytomegalovirus exposure and HLA in healthy donors. PCR amplification relied on 60 Vbeta primers (plus 13 Jbeta primers). Some clones are missing from TCRdb's copy, which holds only in-frame ones; the method was immunoSEQ multiplex PCR. Among about 97,000 clones, about 75% were seen once, and the ten largest hold 8% to 13%. Specimen: PBMCs. These receptors all stem from a man between 50 and 59 years old in good health and CMV-seronegative.

DNA for the CDR3: TGCGCCAGCAGTAGACAGGGAATAGACGAGCAGTACTTC. Its translation is CASSRQGIDEQYF. The gene calls are TRBV5-1 and TRBJ2-7, with 7 bases matching TRBD1. This CDR3 is 13 amino acids long. CDR1 SGHRS and CDR2 YFSETQ come from the germline V gene. V was pared by 5 bases and J by 5 bases, with 7 bases of the junction left unmatched.

This clone was seen just once. The chain couples TRBV9 to TRBJ2-7, with 9 bases identical to TRBD1. CDR1 and CDR2 from the germline V gene are SGDLS and YYNGEE. V lost 3 bases, J lost 4 bases, and 8 bases stayed unmatched. This CDR3 has 15 amino acids. CDR3 protein: CASSGGGTGRYEQYF. CDR3 bases: TGTGCCAGCAGCGGGGGTGGGACAGGGAGATACGAGCAGTACTTC.

The V call is TRBV21-1, the J call TRBJ2-7; the table's TRBD2 call for D was not verified on the DNA. TRBV21-1 is flagged as a pseudogene. The CDR3 is 12 residues long. DNA for the CDR3: TGTGCCAGCCCGGGACTAGCGGGAGGAAAGTACTTC. Protein sequence: CASPGLAGGKYF.

In the case of this clone: Germline is not matched at one junction end, which may reflect a read error. Other DNA sequences in the sample encode the same CDR3. The chain is built from TRBV6-5 and TRBJ1-2, with D perhaps TRBD1 (6 bases). The germline CDR1 and CDR2 sequences are MNHEY and SVGAGI. There are 16 residues in the CDR3. The CDR3 sequence is CASSSAGQRDRYGYTF. CDR3 sequence (DNA): TGTGCTAGCAGTTCCGCAGGACAGAGGGATCGCTATGGCTACACCTTC.

This clone was detected only a few times. The rearrangement links TRBV7-9 to TRBJ2-7; D remains ambiguous. The CDR3 contains 12 residues. Trimming took off 5 bases at V and 5 bases at J, with 10 bases between the two ends. Per the germline V gene, CDR1 is SEHNR and CDR2 is FQNEAQ (reference sequence). The CDR3 nucleotides are TGTGCCAGCAGCCAAACTCGGGACGAGCAGTACTTC. Its translation is CASSQTRDEQYF. The full variable domain, completed using reference TRBV7-9 and TRBJ2-7, is DTGVSQNPRHKITKRGQNVTFRCDPISEHNRLYWYRQTLGQGPEFLTYFQNEAQLEKSRLLSDRFSAERPKGSFSTLEIQRTEQGDSAMYLCASSQTRDEQYFGPGTRLTVT.

The chain couples TRBV4-1 to TRBJ2-5, with D hard to call. Germline CDR1 reads MGHRA; CDR2 reads YSYEKL. The V and J ends lost 0 bases and 1 base respectively, with 6 bases between them. This CDR3 comprises 14 residues. The CDR3 bases are TGCGCCAGCAGCCAAGAGTACTCCCAAGAGACCCAGTACTTC. Amino acid sequence: CASSQEYSQETQYF.

The gene calls are TRBV6-5 and TRBJ1-5; D not resolved. V was trimmed by 8 bases and J by 8 bases, leaving 13 bases between them. The CDR3 has 12 residues. Germline V gives CDR1 MNHEY, CDR2 SVGAGI. CDR3 amino acids: CASSQSVEPQHF. CDR3 nucleotide sequence: TGTGCCAGCTCCCAGAGCGTGGAGCCCCAGCATTTT.

The rearrangement joins TRBV7-3 to TRBJ1-6; D possibly corresponds to TRBD1 (6 bases). The ends were cut back, 3 bases at V and 9 bases at J, with 18 bases in the middle. CDR1 is SGHTA and CDR2 is FQGTGA in the germline V gene. This CDR3 is 16 amino acids long. This chain's CDR3 is CASSLGPQGSSSPLHF. The CDR3 DNA follows: TGTGCCAGCAGCTTGGGCCCGCAGGGGTCGAGTTCACCCCTCCACTTT.

The rearrangement links TRBV30 to TRBJ2-5; D ambiguous. The CDR3 spans 12 residues. The V end was cut by 2 bases, the J end by 1 base, with 5 bases between. CDR1 and CDR2 (germline): GTSNPN, SVGIG (reference sequence). The CDR3 reads CAWSWLQETQYF. CDR3 bases: TGTGCCTGGAGTTGGCTCCAAGAGACCCAGTACTTC.

The V and J genes are TRBV28 and TRBJ2-6, with unresolved D. Trimming took 1 base from V and 3 from J, leaving 7 bases between them. Germline V gene sequence: CDR1 MDHEN, CDR2 SYDVKM. This CDR3 region has 15 residues. This CDR3 reads CASSLSGGGANVLTF. CDR3 bases: TGTGCCAGCAGTTTATCAGGTGGTGGGGCCAACGTCCTGACTTTC.

This clone appeared a few times. V gene TRBV4-3 combines with J gene TRBJ2-7; a possible D gene is TRBD2 (6 bases). This CDR3 region has 15 residues. The germline CDR1 and CDR2 sequences are LGHNA and YSLEER. The V end was cut by 0 bases, the J end by 3 bases, with 12 bases between. The CDR3 nucleotides are TGCGCCAGCAGCCAAGATCGGGGGTTAGGCTACGAGCAGTACTTC. It is translated as CASSQDRGLGYEQYF.

This clone was counted between two and nine times. The rearrangement joins TRBV30 to TRBJ1-2, with 7 bases fitting TRBD1. There are 14 residues in the CDR3. V lost 2 bases and J lost 3; bases outside the gene matches: 6. Germline CDR1 reads GTSNPN; CDR2 reads SVGIG (reference sequence). The CDR3 sequence is CAWSWAGQYYGYTF. The DNA of the CDR3 is TGTGCCTGGAGTTGGGCGGGACAGTACTATGGCTACACCTTC.

The chain employs TRBV2 and TRBJ2-3; TRBD1 might be the D (6 bases). The CDR3 totals 15 residues. V was clipped by 3 bases and J by 2 bases, with 12 bases between them. Germline values: CDR1 SNHLY, CDR2 FYNNEI. The CDR3 nucleotides read TGTGCCAGCAGTGATGTTGGGGGCCACACAGATACGCAGTATTTT. Translating it yields CASSDVGGHTDTQYF.

In nucleotides, the CDR3 is TGTGCCAGCAGGAGGGGGGGGTATAGCAATCAGCCCCAGCATTTT. It specifies CASRRGGYSNQPQHF. This chain connects TRBV6-1 to TRBJ1-5, with a possible D match to TRBD1 (6 bases). The germline CDR1 and CDR2 sequences are MNHNS and SASEGT. Trimming took 6 bases from V and 0 from J, leaving 12 bases between them. This CDR3 comprises 15 residues.

The chain has TRBV2 and TRBJ1-6; D not certain. Germline lookup yields CDR1 SNHLY and CDR2 FYNNEI. Trimming removed 11 bases at V and 7 bases at J, with 15 bases between. The CDR3 runs 13 residues. CDR3 sequence: CAFRVAANSPLHF. CDR3 nucleotides: TGTGCCTTTCGGGTGGCCGCGAATTCACCCCTCCACTTT. Drawing the rest from reference TRBV2 and TRBJ1-6, the complete variable domain is EPEVTQTPSHQVTQMGQEVILRCVPISNHLYFYWYRQILGQKVEFLVSFYNNEISEKSEIFDDQFSVERPDGSNFTLKIRSTKLEDSAMYFCAFRVAANSPLHFGNGTRLTVT.

The V and J genes are TRBV29-1 and TRBJ2-5, with TRBD2 matching 9 bases. Germline CDR1 is SQVTM and CDR2 is ANQGSEA. Trimming took 1 base from V and 5 from J; bases not matched to a gene: 5. This CDR3 is 14 amino acids long. The CDR3 DNA reads TGCAGCGTTGAAGGAAGCGGGAGGCCGGAGACCCAGTACTTC. Its translation: CSVEGSGRPETQYF.

The J gene is TRBJ2-1, the V gene TRBV19; no clear D. The V gene lost 7 bases and the J gene lost 8 bases, with 9 bases spanning the gap. The CDR3 loop spans 11 amino acids. Germline assignment: CDR1 LNHDA and CDR2 SQIVND (reference sequence). The CDR3 DNA reads as TGTGCCAGTACCAACCAGGATGAGCAGTTCTTC. As protein: CASTNQDEQFF.